This TCR beta chain was profiled in a study of blood T cells in healthy people across ages. The CDR3 has 15 amino acids. In germline, CDR1 is SGHTA, CDR2 FQGNSA. Between the trimmed V and J ends, which lost 1 base and 6 bases, there was a span of 10 bases. A second PCR of roughly 7 to 11 cycles used a sample-barcoded 5' primer and a J-beta primer mix. TCRdb re-called the 5' RACE reads through MiXCR, storing one row per CDR3 protein. This sample has about 800,000 distinct CDR3 sequences, with roughly 64% found just once. Sample: blood. The TCR originated in a man aged 30-40 years in good health. This chain links TRBV7-2 with TRBJ1-6; D unresolved. Here the CDR3 DNA reads TGTGCCAGCAGCTTAGAAGCAGCCAGTAATTCACCCCTCCACTTT. Translating it yields CASSLEAASNSPLHF.